The clone carrying this TCR beta chain was found a few times. As yet, its antigen is unknown. This entry is derived from a study of CD8 T cells in ankylosing spondylitis. The CDR3 length is 15 residues. Per the germline V gene, CDR1 is MNHEY and CDR2 is SVGAGI. Germline trimming cut 7 bases from V and 1 base from J; bases unmatched to any gene: 6. The study, taken as a whole, reports: A motif of under 10 highly homologous TCR beta variants was seen as apparently characteristic of ankylosing spondylitis blood. Disease-linked clones had a CD8+ phenotype and relatively low frequency in peripheral blood.

In TCRdb, the 5' RACE reads were re-called with MiXCR into one record per CDR3 protein. This table has under 450,000 distinct CDR3 sequences, roughly 17% appearing once. The receptor was isolated from a male donor with ankylosing spondylitis. V usage is TRBV6-5 and J usage is TRBJ1-5; 8 bases agree with TRBD1. The sequenced material came from blood, either unsorted or a sorted T cell fraction (not recorded which). CDR3 sequence (DNA): TGTGCCAGCACCGTTACAGGGGGAAGCAATCAGCCCCAGCATTTT. Residues: CASTVTGGSNQPQHF.